The entry below gives a single TCR beta chain sequence along with its context. Germline assignment: CDR1 LNHDA and CDR2 SQIVND (reference sequence). The CDR3 spans 15 residues. Trimming took off 6 bases at V and 6 bases at J, with 17 bases between the two ends. The repertoire was sequenced with immunoSEQ multiplex PCR; TCRdb's copy has only in-frame clones and lacks some. There are around 130,000 clones in the sample; 75% to 90% occur only once, and approximately 27% lies in the top ten. These data originate in a study of blood T cell repertoires in COVID-19. Study summary: PBMCs, B-cell-depleted T cells, or T cells were the source of the cDNA or gDNA that made up the material.

The chain employs TRBV19 and TRBJ1-4; D is unresolved. Material for sequencing was peripheral blood. This TCR was recovered from a man between 65 and 85 years old with active or convalescent COVID-19. In DNA, the CDR3 is TGTGCCAGTAGAGACTACAGCAGCTCGTATGAAAAACTGTTTTTT. It yields the protein CASRDYSSSYEKLFF.